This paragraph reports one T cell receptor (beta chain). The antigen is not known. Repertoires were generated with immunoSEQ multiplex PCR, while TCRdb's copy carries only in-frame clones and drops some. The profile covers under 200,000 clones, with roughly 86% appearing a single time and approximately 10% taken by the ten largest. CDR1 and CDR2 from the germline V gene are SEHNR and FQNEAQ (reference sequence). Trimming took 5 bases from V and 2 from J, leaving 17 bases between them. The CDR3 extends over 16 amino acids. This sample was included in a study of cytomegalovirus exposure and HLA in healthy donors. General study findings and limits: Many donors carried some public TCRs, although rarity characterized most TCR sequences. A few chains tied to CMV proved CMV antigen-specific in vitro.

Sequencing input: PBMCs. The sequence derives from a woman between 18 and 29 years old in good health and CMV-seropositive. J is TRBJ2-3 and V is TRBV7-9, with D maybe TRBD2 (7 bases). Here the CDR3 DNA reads TGTGCCAGCAGCCCAAGGCGGGGGCGGGACACAGATACGCAGTATTTT. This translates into CASSPRRGRDTDTQYF.